The source of this T cell receptor beta chain is a study of T-cell memory formation after mild COVID-19. Points from the study as a whole: Prior to infection, memory already included some responding clones, suggesting cross-reactive memory joined.

The CDR3 totals 13 residues. The germline gives CDR1 SNHLY, CDR2 FYNNEI. MiXCR was run by TCRdb on the 5' RACE reads, yielding one entry per CDR3 protein. The sample lists 560,000 or so distinct CDR3 sequences; around a sixth were seen once. As regards this clonotype: Its antigen is unidentified. At one boundary the junction diverges from the germline segment, which might be a read error.

Source material: PBMCs or a T cell subset sorted from them (not recorded which). The TCR sequence derives from an adult woman who had mild COVID-19 (a few samples of this study predate the infection). Cell type and time point are not known. The gene calls are TRBV2 and TRBJ2-7; D is uncertain. The CDR3 reads CASSEFVTASLGF. The CDR3 nucleotides are TGTGCCAGCAGTGAATTTGTCACCGCCTCCCTGGGTTTC.